This T cell receptor (beta chain) was observed in a study of blood T cell repertoires in COVID-19. Study summary: Samples came from the United States, Italy and Spain, spanning acute and convalescent COVID-19. T cells, B-cell-depleted T cells, or PBMCs supplied cDNA or gDNA.

Clones were sequenced by immunoSEQ multiplex PCR, and TCRdb holds only the in-frame ones, with some missing. The sample holds roughly 250,000 clones, 82% seen once. The germline CDR1 and CDR2 sequences are SGHDT and YYEEEE. V was clipped by 0 bases and J by 5 bases; unmatched bases: 12. The CDR3 is 17 residues long. The V call is TRBV5-6, the J call TRBJ2-5, with 8 bases matching TRBD2. Sequenced: peripheral blood. This sequence was found in a woman aged 55-75 years with active or convalescent COVID-19. This CDR3 reads CASSLGFFAGGVETQYF. DNA of the CDR3: TGTGCCAGCAGCTTGGGCTTCTTTGCGGGGGGCGTGGAGACCCAGTACTTC.